A selection of T cell receptor beta chains follows, all from one sample in a study of T cells in Graves' hyperthyroidism and ophthalmopathy. TCRdb itself ran the multiplex PCR reads through MiXCR, one entry per CDR3 protein. The table shows 450,000 to 650,000 distinct CDR3 sequences, with less than 25% occurring only once. Input material: blood. All receptors come from a man aged 18 to 29 with Graves' hyperthyroidism. CDR3s include the opening cysteine and the closing phenylalanine or tryptophan. The D gene is left open where the match is weak. The size of a clone is reported for some rows only, either as once, few or many, or as a class for expanded clones.

V gene	D gene	J gene	clone size	CDR3 DNA	CDR3 protein
TRBV6-1	TRBD1	TRBJ2-7	.	TGTGCCAGCAGTCCGGGACAGGAATACGAGCAGTACTTC	CASSPGQEYEQYF
TRBV5-4	.	TRBJ1-1	many	TGTGCCAGCAGCAATTTACAGGGCGCCGGGGACACTGAAGCTTTCTTT	CASSNLQGAGDTEAFF
TRBV20-1	TRBD1	TRBJ2-4	.	TGCAGTGCCCACAGGGGTGCCAAAAACATTCAGTACTTC	CSAHRGAKNIQYF
TRBV12-3/TRBV12-4	.	TRBJ1-2	many	TGTGCCAGCAGGAGGTTAGGCCGGGAGGCCTATGGCTACACCTTC	CASRRLGREAYGYTF
TRBV28	.	TRBJ2-7	few	TGTGCCAGCAGTTTAATTGGTGCTGGGGACGAGCAGTACTTC	CASSLIGAGDEQYF
TRBV12-3/TRBV12-4	TRBD2	TRBJ2-7	few	TGTGCCAGCAGTTTAGTTACTAGCGGGGGGACCTACGAGCAGTACTTC	CASSLVTSGGTYEQYF
TRBV5-1	TRBD1	TRBJ1-1	many	TGCGCCAGCAGCTGGGGGACAGGGGCGAAGACTGAAGCTTTCTTT	CASSWGTGAKTEAFF
TRBV20-1	.	TRBJ2-5	few	TGCAGTGCTAGGCTAGCTGCGGAGACCCAGTACTTC	CSARLAAETQYF
TRBV7-8	TRBD1	TRBJ1-2	many	TGTGCCAGCAGCTTAGAGGTGGCAGGGGGGAACTATGGCTACACCTTC	CASSLEVAGGNYGYTF
TRBV27	.	TRBJ2-7	many	TGTGCCAGCAGTTCCGCGACAGGCCTTCGGGGCGAGCAGTACTTC	CASSSATGLRGEQYF
TRBV12-3/TRBV12-4	.	TRBJ2-2	many	TGTGCCAGCAGTCTATACAGGAACACCGGGGAGCTGTTTTTT	CASSLYRNTGELFF
TRBV12-3/TRBV12-4	.	TRBJ1-5	many	TGTGCCAGCAGCCCCAGGCGGTCCAATCAGCCCCAGCATTTT	CASSPRRSNQPQHF
TRBV10-3	TRBD1	TRBJ1-2	many	TGTGCCATCCTCGATACAGGGGACGGAGGCTACACCTTC	CAILDTGDGGYTF
TRBV20-1	TRBD2	TRBJ2-7	.	TGCAGTGCTAGACGTCTGGCTAGCGGTTGGTACGAGCAGTACTTC	CSARRLASGWYEQYF
TRBV6-5	TRBD1	TRBJ1-2	many	TGTGCCAGCAGTTTTACCGGGACAGGGGCAAGGAGCTATGGCTACACCTTC	CASSFTGTGARSYGYTF
TRBV2	TRBD1	TRBJ2-7	few	TGTGCCAGTTTCGGGACCCAGGGGGCCCACGAGCAGTACTTC	CASFGTQGAHEQYF
TRBV30	TRBD1	TRBJ1-1	many	TGTGCCTGGAGTGTACTGACAGGGGAGAACACTGAAGCTTTCTTT	CAWSVLTGENTEAFF
TRBV12-3/TRBV12-4	.	TRBJ2-4	many	TGTGCCAGCAGTTTAATCGTGGGGGCAGAAGCTTCCTTAGCCAAAAACATTCAGTACTTC	CASSLIVGAEASLAKNIQYF
TRBV20-1	.	TRBJ1-2	few	TGCAGTGCTAGAGTCCCCTCGAGGGTATATGGCTACACCTTC	CSARVPSRVYGYTF
TRBV6-1	.	TRBJ2-5	many	TGTGCCAGCAGTGAAGCAATGTGGACAGCCACCCAAGAGACCCAGTACTTC	CASSEAMWTATQETQYF
TRBV6-1	.	TRBJ2-2	few	TGTGCCAGCAGTGGAGGGGCCAAATACCACACCGGGGAGCTGTTTTTT	CASSGGAKYHTGELFF
TRBV4-1	.	TRBJ2-7	once	TGCGCCAGCAGCCAAGACACGGGACCTAGCGAGCAGTACTTC	CASSQDTGPSEQYF
TRBV20-1	.	TRBJ2-1	many	TGCAGTGCCTCAACCGCCGCCAGGGACTACAATGAGCAGTTCTTC	CSASTAARDYNEQFF
TRBV11-2	.	TRBJ2-5	.	TGTGCCAGCAGCTTTACACTGGAGACCCAGTACTTC	CASSFTLETQYF
TRBV29-1	.	TRBJ1-1	.	TGCAGCGTTCTGAGACCGAACACTGAAGCTTTCTTT	CSVLRPNTEAFF
TRBV3-1	.	TRBJ1-2	.	TGTGCCAGCAGCCAAGGCGACCGTTATGCGTATGGCTACACCTTC	CASSQGDRYAYGYTF
TRBV27	.	TRBJ1-1	.	TGTGCCAGCAGTGATTATAAGGGGGGGATGAACACTGAAGCTTTCTTT	CASSDYKGGMNTEAFF
TRBV12-3/TRBV12-4	TRBD1	TRBJ2-7	many	TGTGCCAGCAGTTTGGGAAGGACAGGGGTCCACGAGCAGTACTTC	CASSLGRTGVHEQYF
TRBV5-1	.	TRBJ1-3	many	TGCGCCAGCAGCTTGGGGATGGGAGGCATTGGAAACACCATATATTTT	CASSLGMGGIGNTIYF
TRBV30	.	TRBJ1-2	.	TGTGCCTGGGGAAAAAGGGCAGGTGGCTACACCTTC	CAWGKRAGGYTF
TRBV6-5	TRBD1	TRBJ1-4	.	TGTGCCAGCAGACTCGACAGGGCCCCGGAAAAACTGTTTTTT	CASRLDRAPEKLFF
TRBV6-5	.	TRBJ2-2	many	TGTGCCAGCAGTTACGTCTGGGGCACCGGGGAGCTGTTTTTT	CASSYVWGTGELFF
TRBV11-2	TRBD2	TRBJ2-2	.	TGTGCCAGCAGCTTAGGCCTAGCGGGGGAGGTGGAGCTGTTTTTT	CASSLGLAGEVELFF
TRBV2	.	TRBJ2-7	many	TGTGCCAGTACCCCCAGCCGCCCGTCCTACGAGCAGTACTTC	CASTPSRPSYEQYF
TRBV18	.	TRBJ1-1	.	TGTGCCAGCTCATCGTCGAGGGGGGAAGGGACTGAAGCTTTCTTT	CASSSSRGEGTEAFF
TRBV24-1	.	TRBJ1-2	.	TGTGCCACCACCCCGGACGGCTATGGCTACACCTTC	CATTPDGYGYTF
TRBV7-9	TRBD1	TRBJ2-5	.	TGTGCCAGCAACAGACAGGGGTCTAGCCAAGAGACCCAGTACTTC	CASNRQGSSQETQYF
TRBV28	.	TRBJ1-5	many	TGTGCCAGCAGTCCCACAGAGAGGAATCAGCCCCAGCATTTT	CASSPTERNQPQHF
TRBV29-1	TRBD2	TRBJ2-3	few	TGCAGCGTTGGAAGGACTAGCGGGGGCCTTAGCACAGATACGCAGTATTTT	CSVGRTSGGLSTDTQYF
TRBV3-1	TRBD1	TRBJ2-5	few	TGTGCCAGCAGCCCCGACAGGGGGCAGTTTCAAGAGACCCAGTACTTC	CASSPDRGQFQETQYF
TRBV5-1	TRBD1	TRBJ2-2	few	TGCGCCAGCAGCTTAGGGACAGGTTCCGGGGAGCTGTTTTTT	CASSLGTGSGELFF
TRBV2	TRBD2	TRBJ2-4	many	TGTGCCAGCAGTACGACTAGCGGGGGGGCAAACATTCAGTACTTC	CASSTTSGGANIQYF
TRBV12-3/TRBV12-4	.	TRBJ1-1	.	TGTGCCAGCAGTTATCTACGCGGAGGGTTGAACACTGAAGCTTTCTTT	CASSYLRGGLNTEAFF
TRBV5-1	.	TRBJ1-2	.	TGCGCCAGCAGCTTGACAGTGGGGTCGGATGGCTACACCTTC	CASSLTVGSDGYTF
TRBV6-5	TRBD1	TRBJ1-1	many	TGTGCCAGCAGTTACAGGACAGGGGCTTCTGAAGCTTTCTTT	CASSYRTGASEAFF
TRBV20-1	.	TRBJ1-1	many	TGCAGTGCTAGAGCTCGGGACTGGCCCAACACTGAAGCTTTCTTT	CSARARDWPNTEAFF
TRBV20-1	.	TRBJ2-5	many	TGCAGTGCTAGAGGCCCAGGGAGGGAGACCCAGTACTTC	CSARGPGRETQYF
TRBV11-2	.	TRBJ1-2	.	TGTGCCAGCAGCACCCGACGGTCATATGGCTACACCTTC	CASSTRRSYGYTF
TRBV5-1	TRBD1	TRBJ2-7	.	TGCGCCAGCAGCCCATGGTCCAGGGGGTATAACGAGCAGTACTTC	CASSPWSRGYNEQYF
TRBV30	.	TRBJ2-2	.	TGTGCCTGGAGTGGGGGCTCCGGGGAGCTGTTTTTT	CAWSGGSGELFF
TRBV5-1	.	TRBJ1-1	many	TGCGCCAGCAGCTTGCATGGTAGGACAGTTACCATGAACACTGAAGCTTTCTTT	CASSLHGRTVTMNTEAFF
TRBV12-3/TRBV12-4	TRBD1	TRBJ1-2	many	TGTGCCAGCAGCAGACAGGGATCCTTCTATGGCTACACCTTC	CASSRQGSFYGYTF
TRBV3-1	.	TRBJ1-2	.	TGTGCCAGCAGCCAAGTGGACAGCGGCTACACCTTC	CASSQVDSGYTF
TRBV28	.	TRBJ1-2	many	TGTGCCAGCAGGACCTTGACCACCCGAAACTATGGCTACACCTTC	CASRTLTTRNYGYTF
TRBV5-1	.	TRBJ2-2	.	TGCGCCAGCAGCTCCGGGGGCCCGAACACCGGGGAGCTGTTTTTT	CASSSGGPNTGELFF
TRBV4-2	.	TRBJ2-5	few	TGTGCCAGCAGCCAAGAGAGGAGTGGCCTTGGGACCCAGTACTTC	CASSQERSGLGTQYF
TRBV30	.	TRBJ2-2	.	TGTGCCTGCAAAGGACACACCGGGGAGCTGTTTTTT	CACKGHTGELFF
TRBV3-1	.	TRBJ2-7	once	TGTGCCAGCAGCCAAGATGTCCGGAGACTAGGGTCCTACGAGCAGTACTTC	CASSQDVRRLGSYEQYF
TRBV19	.	TRBJ1-1	many	TGTGCCAGTAGCCTCCGAGGACTGGGCACTGAAGCTTTCTTT	CASSLRGLGTEAFF